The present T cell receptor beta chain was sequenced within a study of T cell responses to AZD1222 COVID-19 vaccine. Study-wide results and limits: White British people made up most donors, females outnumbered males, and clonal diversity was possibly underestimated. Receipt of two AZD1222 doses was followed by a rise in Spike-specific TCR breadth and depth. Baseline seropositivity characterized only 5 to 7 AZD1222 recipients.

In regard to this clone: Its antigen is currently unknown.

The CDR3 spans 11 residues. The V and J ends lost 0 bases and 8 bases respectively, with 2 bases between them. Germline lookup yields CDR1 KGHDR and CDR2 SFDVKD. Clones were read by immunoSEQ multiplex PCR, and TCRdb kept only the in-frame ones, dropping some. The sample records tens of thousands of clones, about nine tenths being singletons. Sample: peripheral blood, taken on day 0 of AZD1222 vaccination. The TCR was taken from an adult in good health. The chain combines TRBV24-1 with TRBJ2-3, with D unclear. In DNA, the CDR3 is TGTGCCACCAGTGATTTGGGTACGCAGTATTTT. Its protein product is CATSDLGTQYF.